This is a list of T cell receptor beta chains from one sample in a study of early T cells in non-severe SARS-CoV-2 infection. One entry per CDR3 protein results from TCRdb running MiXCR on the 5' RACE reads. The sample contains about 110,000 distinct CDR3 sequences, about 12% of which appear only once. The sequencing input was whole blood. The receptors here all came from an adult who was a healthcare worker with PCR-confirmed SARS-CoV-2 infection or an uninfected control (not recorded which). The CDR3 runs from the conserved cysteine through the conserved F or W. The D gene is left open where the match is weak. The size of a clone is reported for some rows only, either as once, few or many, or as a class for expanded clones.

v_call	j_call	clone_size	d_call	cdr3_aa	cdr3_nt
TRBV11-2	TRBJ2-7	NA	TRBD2	CASSLDGTSGIPVYEQYF	TGTGCCAGCAGCTTAGATGGGACTAGCGGGATACCCGTCTACGAGCAGTACTTC
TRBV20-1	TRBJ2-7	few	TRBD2	CSASNWLADSYEQYF	TGCAGTGCTAGTAACTGGCTAGCGGATTCCTACGAGCAGTACTTC
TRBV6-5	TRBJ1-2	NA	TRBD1	CASSFTLQGGSRGYTF	TGTGCCAGCAGCTTTACACTACAGGGGGGTAGCAGAGGCTACACCTTC
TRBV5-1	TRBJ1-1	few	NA	CASSFQGSAAEAFF	TGCGCCAGCAGCTTTCAGGGGAGCGCCGCTGAAGCTTTCTTT
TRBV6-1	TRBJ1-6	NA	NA	CASSESIYSPLHF	TGTGCCAGCAGTGAATCAATCTATTCACCCCTCCACTTT
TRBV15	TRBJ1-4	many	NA	CATRSQGLEKLFF	TGTGCCACCCGGTCGCAGGGATTGGAAAAACTGTTTTTT
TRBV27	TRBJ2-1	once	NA	CASSSGDLMNEQFF	TGTGCCAGCAGTTCAGGGGACTTAATGAATGAGCAGTTCTTC
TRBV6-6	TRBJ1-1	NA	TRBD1	CASSYPPGQHTEAFF	TGTGCCAGCAGTTACCCCCCGGGACAGCACACTGAAGCTTTCTTT
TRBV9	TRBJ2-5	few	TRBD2	CASSVVGGQETQYF	TGTGCCAGCAGCGTAGTGGGAGGGCAAGAGACCCAGTACTTC
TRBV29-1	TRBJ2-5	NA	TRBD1	CSVEDGQGWETQYF	TGCAGCGTTGAAGATGGACAGGGATGGGAGACCCAGTACTTC
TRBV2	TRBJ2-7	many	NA	CASSEDRNSYEQYF	TGTGCCAGCAGTGAAGACAGGAACTCCTACGAGCAGTACTTC
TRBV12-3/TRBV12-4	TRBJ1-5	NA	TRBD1	CASSLMGQGAPGNQPQHF	TGTGCCAGCAGTTTAATGGGACAGGGGGCGCCCGGCAATCAGCCCCAGCATTTT
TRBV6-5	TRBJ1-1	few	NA	CASKRQSMNTEAFF	TGTGCCAGCAAACGACAGTCCATGAACACTGAAGCTTTCTTT
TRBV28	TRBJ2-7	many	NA	CASREYRTTYEQYF	TGTGCCAGCAGGGAATATAGGACTACCTACGAGCAGTACTTC
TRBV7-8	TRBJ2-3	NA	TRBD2	CASSPGTSKDTQYF	TGTGCCAGCAGCCCGGGGACTAGCAAGGATACGCAGTATTTT
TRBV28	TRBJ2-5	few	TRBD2	CASSRTGGPMKTQYF	TGTGCCAGCAGTCGCACGGGGGGGCCGATGAAGACCCAGTACTTC
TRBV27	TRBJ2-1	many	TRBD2	CASSLLGLAKHEQFF	TGTGCCAGCAGTTTATTGGGACTAGCGAAGCATGAGCAGTTCTTC
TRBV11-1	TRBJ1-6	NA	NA	CASSSGPLNSPLHF	TGTGCCAGCAGCTCGGGGCCCCTAAATTCACCCCTCCACTTT
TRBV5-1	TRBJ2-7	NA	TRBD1	CASSLLTGQGVYEQYF	TGCGCCAGCAGCTTACTTACCGGACAGGGGGTCTACGAGCAGTACTTC
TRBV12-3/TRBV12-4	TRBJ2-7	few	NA	CASSLSGRHYSYEQYF	TGTGCCAGCAGTTTAAGTGGGCGCCATTACTCCTACGAGCAGTACTTC
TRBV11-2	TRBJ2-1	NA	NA	CASSLLAAKGNNEQFF	TGTGCCAGCAGCTTGCTTGCCGCGAAGGGGAATAATGAGCAGTTCTTC
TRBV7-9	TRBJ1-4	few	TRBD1	CASSSSDRGQEKLFF	TGTGCCAGCAGCTCATCGGACAGGGGGCAGGAAAAACTGTTTTTT
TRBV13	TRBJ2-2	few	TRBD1	CASSQPSRGTANTGELFF	TGTGCCAGCAGTCAACCTTCTCGTGGGACAGCGAACACCGGGGAGCTGTTTTTT